This entry features one T cell receptor beta chain sequence. This sample was taken from a study of blood T cell repertoires in COVID-19. Repertoires were generated with immunoSEQ multiplex PCR, while TCRdb's copy carries only in-frame clones and drops some. This table holds almost 200,000 clones, roughly nine tenths found once. The sequencing sample was made of peripheral blood. The source is a woman in her 70s with acute or convalescent COVID-19.

CDR3 DNA sequence: TGTGCCAGCAGCTTAGGTAGGGGGCAAGGGTTAGTTGAAGCTTTCTTT. It yields the protein CASSLGRGQGLVEAFF. The chain recombines TRBV7-8 with TRBJ1-1; 7 bases match TRBD1. Germline V gene data show CDR1 as SGHVS and CDR2 as FQNEAQ. The CDR3 contains 16 residues. Trimming at V came to 1 base and at J to 7 bases, leaving 12 bases not matched to a gene.